The 26 T cell receptor beta chains listed next were all sequenced from one sample in a study of blood T cell repertoires in COVID-19. This table comes from immunoSEQ multiplex PCR, and its TCRdb copy is limited to in-frame clones, with some not included. This table has over 120,000 clones, roughly 80% appearing once. The sample comprised peripheral blood. The receptors originated from a woman in her fifties or sixties with active or convalescent COVID-19.

J is TRBJ1-2 and V is TRBV28; 7 bases agree with TRBD1. The CDR3 loop spans 13 amino acids. Germline CDR1 reads MDHEN; CDR2 reads SYDVKM. The junction had 6 bases not matched to a gene; V was cut back by 3 bases and J by 8 bases. The CDR3 DNA follows: TGTGCCAGCAGTTTGAAGGGGGCGATAGGCTACACCTTC. It specifies CASSLKGAIGYTF.

CDR3 region: CASSWGQDPYEQYF. The CDR3 DNA is TGTGCCAGCAGCTGGGGACAGGACCCCTACGAGCAGTACTTC. The chain uses TRBV21-1 and TRBJ2-7; the DNA was not compared with TRBD1, the D call given in the table. TRBV21-1 is described as a pseudogene. This CDR3 region has 14 residues.

This clone was seen more than once but under ten times. The V and J genes are TRBV19 and TRBJ1-5, with 7 bases that match TRBD1. The CDR3 is 16 residues long. With V trimmed by 5 bases and J by 4 bases, 11 bases remained unmatched. Germline lookup yields CDR1 LNHDA and CDR2 SQIVND (reference sequence). The CDR3 DNA is TGTGCCAGTAGTTTGGGGACAGCCACCTTTAATCAGCCCCAGCATTTT. It codes for CASSLGTATFNQPQHF.

The V gene is TRBV24-1, the J gene TRBJ2-3; a weak D match, TRBD2 (6 bases). There are 16 residues in the CDR3. Trimming cost V 3 bases and J 2 bases, with 14 bases left between them. In germline, CDR1 is KGHDR, CDR2 SFDVKD. The CDR3 is CATSDPGTGNTDTQYF. The CDR3 region has the DNA TGTGCCACCAGTGATCCCGGGACTGGAAACACAGATACGCAGTATTTT.

The chain carries TRBV3-1 (or the pseudogene TRBV3-2) and TRBJ1-5, with 9 bases that match TRBD1. Trimming removed 6 bases from V and 6 bases from J; junction bases left unmatched: 6. Germline V CDR1 and CDR2: LGHDT, YNNKEL (reference sequence). The CDR3 runs to 14 residues. The chain's CDR3 is CASSDPGQGQPQHF. CDR3 in DNA: TGTGCCAGCAGTGATCCGGGACAGGGTCAGCCCCAGCATTTT.

The V and J genes are TRBV27 and TRBJ1-2; no firm D call. This CDR3 has 13 residues. Trimming took 5 bases from V and 4 from J, leaving 11 bases between them. Germline V lookup: CDR1 MNHEY, CDR2 SMNVEV (reference sequence). Here the CDR3 reads CASSPSSVYGYTF. The CDR3 DNA sequence: TGTGCCAGCAGTCCGTCCTCAGTCTATGGCTACACCTTC.

The chain combines TRBV19 with TRBJ1-3, with D tentatively TRBD1 (5 bases). Germline lookup yields CDR1 LNHDA and CDR2 SQIVND (reference sequence). CDR3 length equals 14 residues. Trimming stripped 10 bases from V and 1 base from J, with 14 bases between. CDR3 region: CATSRGFSGNTIYF. The CDR3 coding sequence is TGTGCCACGTCAAGGGGTTTTTCTGGAAACACCATATATTTT. The full variable domain, its missing parts supplied by reference TRBV19 and TRBJ1-3, is DGGITQSPKYLFRKEGQNVTLSCEQNLNHDAMYWYRQDPGQGLRLIYYSQIVNDFQKGDIAEGYSVSREKKESFPLTVTSAQKNPTAFYLCATSRGFSGNTIYFGEGSWLTVV.

The chain's CDR3 is CASSQEGYRKETQYF. In DNA, the CDR3 is TGCGCCAGCAGCCAAGAGGGCTACCGGAAAGAGACCCAGTACTTC. The chain carries TRBV4-3 and TRBJ2-5; no firm D call. CDR1 and CDR2 (germline): LGHNA, YSLEER. This CDR3 is 15 amino acids long. The V and J ends lost 0 bases and 3 bases respectively, with 11 bases between them.

This clone was found a few times. The chain employs TRBV27 and TRBJ2-7, with TRBD2 identical over 7 bases. Trimming at V came to 0 bases and at J to 0 bases, leaving 5 bases not matched to a gene. The CDR3 has 16 residues. Germline V gene lookup returns CDR1 MNHEY and CDR2 SMNVEV (reference sequence). As DNA, the CDR3 is TGTGCCAGCAGTTTATCCCCAGCGGGGAGCTCCTACGAGCAGTACTTC. Its translation: CASSLSPAGSSYEQYF.

The CDR3 region is CASSDPPRERAFF. The CDR3 bases are TGTGCCAGCAGCGATCCGCCGAGGGAGAGGGCTTTCTTT. The chain joins TRBV11-2 to TRBJ1-1; unclear D gene. Trimming stripped 5 bases from V and 11 bases from J, with 18 bases between. Germline V gene data show CDR1 as SGHAT and CDR2 as FQNNGV. The CDR3 has 13 amino acids.

A word on this clone: Since no conserved phenylalanine or tryptophan closes the CDR3, a read error is the likely cause. No DNA is shown, since the ends of the CDR3 on it are uncertain; the CDR3 is the one TCRdb lists. The J gene is TRBJ1-6, the V gene TRBV19. The CDR3 contains 8 residues when both ends are counted. Looked up from germline, CDR1 is LNHDA and CDR2 is SQIVND (reference sequence). This CDR3 is CASSSMED.

This clone came up a few times. V is TRBV7-9 and J is TRBJ2-3; 10 bases map to TRBD2. V lost 4 bases and J lost 1; bases outside the gene matches: 8. The germline V gene encodes CDR1 SEHNR and CDR2 FQNEAQ (reference sequence). This CDR3 region has 17 residues. CDR3: CASSWGASGGRTDTQYF. CDR3 coding DNA: TGTGCCAGCAGCTGGGGGGCTAGCGGGGGCCGCACAGATACGCAGTATTTT.

V usage is TRBV3-1 (or the pseudogene TRBV3-2) and J usage is TRBJ1-1, with a possible D match to TRBD1 (6 bases). Trimming removed 4 bases at V and 0 bases at J, with 15 bases between. This CDR3 is 16 amino acids long. Germline values: CDR1 LGHDT, CDR2 YNNKEL (reference sequence). The CDR3 region has the DNA TGTGCCAGCAGCCCCCCCGGAGCAGGGGTGAACACTGAAGCTTTCTTT. It is translated as CASSPPGAGVNTEAFF.

The rearrangement joins TRBV3-1 (or the pseudogene TRBV3-2) to TRBJ1-5; 11 nucleotides match TRBD1. V was pared by 4 bases and J by 4 bases, with 3 bases of the junction left unmatched. The CDR3 is 15 residues long. The V gene's germline CDR1 is LGHDT and CDR2 YNNKEL (reference sequence). CDR3: CASSRGTGGNQPQHF. The CDR3 DNA reads as TGTGCCAGCAGCCGGGGGACAGGGGGGAATCAGCCCCAGCATTTT.

The genes are TRBV7-2 and TRBJ2-1; 12 bases fit TRBD2. Per the germline V gene, CDR1 is SGHTA and CDR2 is FQGNSA. There are 14 residues in the CDR3. Unmatched junction bases numbered 4, after V lost 5 bases and J lost 8 bases. CDR3 in amino acids: CASSQTSGSDEQFF. The DNA for the CDR3 is TGTGCCAGCAGCCAGACTAGCGGGAGCGATGAGCAGTTCTTC.

The V and J genes are TRBV30 and TRBJ2-5, with D perhaps TRBD2 (6 bases). Trimming stripped 2 bases from V and 3 bases from J, with 16 bases between. CDR3 length: 15 residues. CDR1 is GTSNPN, CDR2 SVGIG, per germline (reference sequence). CDR3 sequence (DNA): TGTGCCTGGAGTTCTGTCGTAGCGGTAAAAGAGACCCAGTACTTC. This gives the protein CAWSSVVAVKETQYF.

V is TRBV5-1 and J is TRBJ2-1; TRBD1 matches 7 bases. Germline lookup yields CDR1 SGHRS and CDR2 YFSETQ. V gave up 2 bases and J gave up 8 bases; unmatched junction bases: 1. The CDR3 sequence is 12 residues long. CDR3 nucleotides: TGCGCCAGCAGCTTACAGGGGTATGAGCAGTTCTTC. Translated: CASSLQGYEQFF.

This chain links TRBV6-5 with TRBJ1-1; 7 bases line up with TRBD1. The CDR3 sequence is 13 residues long. With 6 bases clipped from V and 0 bases from J, the junction kept 1 base outside the gene matches. CDR1 and CDR2 (germline): MNHEY, SVGAGI. The DNA of the CDR3 is TGTGCCAGCAGCCAGGGGGTGAACACTGAAGCTTTCTTT. This gives the protein CASSQGVNTEAFF.

V and J are TRBV12-5 and TRBJ1-3; a possible D gene is TRBD1 (5 bases). The CDR3 is made up of 13 amino acids. Trimming took 6 bases from V and 4 from J, leaving 10 bases between them. From germline, CDR1 is LGHNT and CDR2 FRNRAP. DNA for the CDR3: TGTGCTAGTGGACAGGCTTCGGGAAACACCATATATTTT. Translated, it gives CASGQASGNTIYF.

The rearrangement uses TRBV25-1 and TRBJ1-2; 8 bases line up with TRBD1. Germline CDR1 and CDR2: MGHDK and SYGVNS. V lost 8 bases to trimming and J lost 3 bases; unmatched junction nucleotides: 11. This CDR3 spans 15 amino acids. The CDR3 bases are TGTGCCAGCCACCAAGCCGGGACAGGAGACTATGGCTACACCTTC. This sequence encodes CASHQAGTGDYGYTF.

The chain employs TRBV3-1 (or the pseudogene TRBV3-2) and TRBJ2-3, with D maybe TRBD2 (6 bases). V was clipped by 0 bases and J by 1 base, with 17 bases between them. CDR1 is LGHDT and CDR2 is YNNKEL in the germline V gene (reference sequence). There are 18 residues in the CDR3. CDR3 region: CASSQEDGTPGGTDTQYF. The CDR3 DNA sequence: TGTGCCAGCAGCCAAGAAGACGGGACCCCGGGAGGCACAGATACGCAGTATTTT.

This clone has just a few counts. The rearrangement joins TRBV5-5 to TRBJ2-1, with TRBD2 matching 9 bases. V lost 2 bases, J lost 4 bases, and 7 bases stayed unmatched. The CDR3 sequence is 16 residues long. Germline V CDR1 and CDR2: SGHKS, YYEKEE (reference sequence). Written as DNA, the CDR3 is TGTGCCAGCAGCTTCGCTCCGACTAGCGGATACAATGAGCAGTTCTTC. It yields the protein CASSFAPTSGYNEQFF.

The rearrangement joins TRBV21-1 to TRBJ2-5; no check of the table's D call, TRBD2, against the DNA was made. TRBV21-1 constitutes a pseudogene. This CDR3 has 16 amino acids. CDR3 DNA sequence: TGTGCCAGCAGCAAAGGGTGGTGGGAGGGGACAGAGACCCAGTACTTC. This gives the protein CASSKGWWEGTETQYF.

The rearrangement links TRBV19 to TRBJ1-2; D is unresolved. The CDR3 covers 13 residues. Germline V lookup: CDR1 LNHDA, CDR2 SQIVND (reference sequence). V was pared by 7 bases and J by 4 bases, with 13 bases between. CDR3 DNA: TGTGCCAGTACCCACGCGAGTACCTATGGCTACACCTTC. Translating gives CASTHASTYGYTF.

V gene TRBV6-5 combines with J gene TRBJ1-1; D unclear. Looked up from germline, CDR1 is MNHEY and CDR2 is SVGAGI. This CDR3 has 15 residues. V lost 0 bases and J lost 1, with 9 bases in between. CDR3 nucleotide sequence: TGTGCCAGCAGTTACTCGAACAGACCGAACACTGAAGCTTTCTTT. The encoded protein is CASSYSNRPNTEAFF.

V and J are TRBV6-5 and TRBJ1-6; the D gene is possibly TRBD1 (6 bases). This CDR3 is built from 13 residues. Per germline, CDR1 MNHEY and CDR2 SVGAGI. V lost 4 bases and J 10 bases, leaving 11 bases between the germline ends. The CDR3 is CASSSEGDSPLHF. In DNA, the CDR3 is TGTGCCAGCAGTTCCGAGGGGGACTCACCCCTCCACTTT.